These 11 T cell receptor beta chains share one sample of origin, sequenced in a study of early T cells in non-severe SARS-CoV-2 infection. TCRdb re-analysed the 5' RACE reads in MiXCR, keeping a single row per CDR3 protein. Here the sample spans tens of thousands of distinct CDR3 sequences, around 5.8% being singletons. Sequenced input: whole blood. The receptors derive from an adult who was a healthcare worker with PCR-confirmed SARS-CoV-2 infection or an uninfected control (not recorded which).

This clonotype was seen at least ten times. J is TRBJ2-1 and V is TRBV10-2, with 9 positions matching TRBD2. The CDR3 loop spans 15 amino acids. V lost 0 bases and J lost 7; bases outside the gene matches: 4. Germline CDR1 is WSHSY and CDR2 is SAAADI. The CDR3 DNA follows: TGCGCCAGCAGTGAGTCTGGGACTAGCTTGAATGAGCAGTTCTTC. Protein sequence: CASSESGTSLNEQFF.

The table lists this clonotype with many counts. V and J are TRBV20-1 and TRBJ2-5, with TRBD2 as a possible D gene (6 bases). This CDR3 has 15 residues. Germline-derived CDR1 and CDR2 are DFQATT and SNEGSKA (reference sequence). Trimming took off 0 bases at V and 0 bases at J, with 11 bases between the two ends. CDR3 nucleotide sequence: TGCAGTGCTAGAGATCCCCGGGACTACCAAGAGACCCAGTACTTC. This sequence encodes CSARDPRDYQETQYF.

This clonotype was observed a handful of times. This chain links TRBV6-1 with TRBJ1-1; TRBD1 is a possible D gene (5 bases). This CDR3 region has 14 residues. The germline V gene encodes CDR1 MNHNS and CDR2 SASEGT. The V gene lost 6 bases and the J gene lost 0 bases, with 11 bases spanning the gap. CDR3 loop: CASRGTGLNTEAFF. The CDR3 coding sequence is TGTGCCAGCAGGGGGACGGGGTTGAACACTGAAGCTTTCTTT.

This clonotype was recorded at least ten times. The chain carries TRBV19 and TRBJ2-5; D not certain. CDR3 length: 14 amino acids. Germline assignment: CDR1 LNHDA and CDR2 SQIVND (reference sequence). Between the trimmed V and J ends, which lost 3 bases and 7 bases, there was a span of 15 bases. The CDR3 sequence: CASSIRGPDGTQYF. As DNA, the CDR3 is TGTGCCAGTAGTATCCGTGGCCCCGACGGGACCCAGTACTTC. Variable domain in full (rest from reference TRBV19 and TRBJ2-5): DGGITQSPKYLFRKEGQNVTLSCEQNLNHDAMYWYRQDPGQGLRLIYYSQIVNDFQKGDIAEGYSVSREKKESFPLTVTSAQKNPTAFYLCASSIRGPDGTQYFGPGTRLLVL.

There are many counts of this clonotype. The V call is TRBV5-1, the J call TRBJ2-1, with 10 bases identical to TRBD2. J was trimmed by 8 bases and V by 4 bases; bases with no gene match: 9. Germline V gives CDR1 SGHRS, CDR2 YFSETQ. The CDR3 covers 15 residues. DNA for the CDR3: TGCGCCAGCAGCCTGTCTAGCGGGAGTTTCGATGAGCAGTTCTTC. Protein: CASSLSSGSFDEQFF.

The sample holds many counts of this clonotype. The J gene is TRBJ1-1, the V gene TRBV18; D is undetermined. Germline V gene lookup returns CDR1 KGHSH and CDR2 LQKENI. Trimming left V 0 bases short and J 11 bases short, with 16 bases between. The CDR3 covers 14 residues. This CDR3 reads CASSPPIGERRAFF. The CDR3 DNA reads as TGTGCCAGCTCACCACCTATCGGAGAAAGAAGGGCTTTCTTT.

This clonotype was seen at least ten times. J is TRBJ2-3 and V is TRBV15; 14 nucleotides agree with TRBD2. J lost 3 bases, V lost 5 bases, and 4 bases had no gene match. The CDR3 contains 16 residues. Germline CDR1 and CDR2: LNHNV and YYDKDF (reference sequence). CDR3: CATSRGLAGATDTQYF. CDR3 DNA: TGTGCCACCAGCCGGGGACTAGCGGGAGCGACAGATACGCAGTATTTT.

The chain recombines TRBV29-1 with TRBJ2-2, with D possibly being TRBD2 (5 bases). Germline V lookup: CDR1 SQVTM, CDR2 ANQGSEA. With 5 bases removed from V and 3 bases from J, the gap between germline ends came to 7 bases. This CDR3 is 12 amino acids long. The CDR3 spells CSVTRDTGELFF. The CDR3 DNA sequence: TGCAGCGTTACGAGGGACACCGGGGAGCTGTTTTTT.

The J gene is TRBJ2-4, the V gene TRBV6-6, with D possibly being TRBD1 (6 bases). The CDR3 totals 16 residues. Trimming left V 5 bases short and J 0 bases short, with 14 bases between. Per germline, CDR1 MNHNY and CDR2 SVGAGI (reference sequence). The CDR3 DNA follows: TGTGCCAGCAGTGATCGGGACACGCTAGCCAAAAACATTCAGTACTTC. It encodes CASSDRDTLAKNIQYF.

This sequence joins TRBV7-6 and TRBJ2-7; TRBD1 matches at 11 bases. Germline-derived CDR1 and CDR2 are SGHVS and FNYEAQ. The CDR3 has 16 amino acids. V dropped 5 bases and J dropped 4; count of bases not matched to a gene: 10. CDR3 sequence: CASSPRRDRGSYEQYF. For the CDR3, the DNA is TGTGCCAGCAGCCCCCGGCGGGACAGGGGGAGTTACGAGCAGTACTTC.

Many counts were recorded for this clonotype. V gene TRBV7-9 combines with J gene TRBJ2-4; 10 bases are shared with TRBD1. The trim removed 5 bases at V and 1 base at J, leaving 5 bases unmatched. Germline CDR1 SEHNR, CDR2 FQNEAQ (reference sequence). The CDR3 consists of 16 residues. The DNA for the CDR3 is TGTGCCAGCAGCGCCGGGACAGGGGTGGCCAAAAACATTCAGTACTTC. This encodes CASSAGTGVAKNIQYF. The full variable domain, rest sourced from reference TRBV7-9 and TRBJ2-4, is DTGVSQNPRHKITKRGQNVTFRCDPISEHNRLYWYRQTLGQGPEFLTYFQNEAQLEKSRLLSDRFSAERPKGSFSTLEIQRTEQGDSAMYLCASSAGTGVAKNIQYFGAGTRLSVL.